This record looks at one T cell receptor beta chain sequence and its context. CDR3 size: 13 residues. V trimming: 6 bases; J trimming: 2 bases; junction bases outside the gene matches: 4. CDR1 is MDHEN and CDR2 is SYDVKM in the germline V gene. Amplification of TCR beta CDR3 regions was performed using RNA transcripts as template. HTBI primers were the set used in a first-round RT-PCR of the TCR CDR3. TCRdb called the multiplex PCR reads again in MiXCR, with one record for every CDR3 protein. Seen here are some 350,000 distinct CDR3 sequences, roughly 14% observed once, and the top ten hold roughly a quarter. The data belong to a study of T cells in Graves' hyperthyroidism and ophthalmopathy.

The V call is TRBV28, the J call TRBJ2-7, with 7 bases fitting TRBD1. Specimen: blood. This sequence originates from a woman aged 18-29 years with Graves' hyperthyroidism that later progressed to Graves' ophthalmopathy. Written as DNA, the CDR3 is TGTGCCAGCAGGTCCGGACAGGCCTACGAGCAGTACTTC. Translating gives CASRSGQAYEQYF.